The rows below give T cell receptor beta chains drawn from one sample of a study of T cell responses to AZD1222 COVID-19 vaccine. Some clones are missing from TCRdb's copy, which holds only in-frame ones; the method was immunoSEQ multiplex PCR. The sample lists about 110,000 clones; 75% to 90% were seen once. The sample consisted of peripheral blood, taken on day 0 of AZD1222 vaccination. The receptor set was obtained from an adult in good health. Each CDR3 is given with its conserved first and last residue. A D gene is named only where the DNA matches it firmly. The size field is filled for only some rows; it gives once, few, many or a size class.

-	-	TRBV6-2/TRBV6-3	TRBJ1-2	CASSYRLPGTQRGYTF	TGTGCCAGCAGTTACCGTCTCCCCGGGACCCAGAGGGGCTACACCTTC
-	TRBD1	TRBV7-9	TRBJ1-1	CASSSDRETEAFF	TGTGCCAGCAGCTCGGACAGGGAAACTGAAGCTTTCTTT
-	TRBD2	TRBV9	TRBJ2-7	CASSVDPGGPHEQYF	TGTGCCAGCAGCGTAGATCCGGGGGGGCCCCACGAGCAGTACTTC
-	TRBD1	TRBV6-2/TRBV6-3	TRBJ1-1	CASSTRGRWTEAFF	TGTGCCAGCAGCACGAGGGGGCGCTGGACTGAAGCTTTCTTT
-	-	TRBV28	TRBJ1-4	CASSPLLVGATNEKLFF	TGTGCCAGCAGTCCCCTTCTTGTGGGGGCAACTAATGAAAAACTGTTTTTT
-	TRBD1	TRBV10-3	TRBJ1-1	CAISDRGRDTEAFF	TGTGCCATCAGTGACAGGGGGCGAGACACTGAAGCTTTCTTT
few	TRBD2	TRBV2	TRBJ2-7	CASSEAGAGDEQYF	TGTGCCAGCAGTGAAGCCGGGGCGGGGGACGAGCAGTACTTC
-	-	TRBV19	TRBJ1-2	CASSYGGPGYTF	TGTGCCAGTAGTTACGGCGGACCCGGCTACACCTTC
-	-	TRBV9	TRBJ2-3	CASSRHQGRGGTDTQYF	TGTGCCAGCAGCCGACACCAAGGACGGGGAGGCACAGATACGCAGTATTTT
-	-	TRBV27	TRBJ1-1	CASSFRDISEAFF	TGTGCCAGCAGTTTCCGAGACATTTCGGAAGCTTTCTTT
-	-	TRBV24-1	TRBJ2-5	CATSGPGTQYF	TGTGCCACCAGTGGACCAGGGACCCAGTACTTC
-	-	TRBV6-5	TRBJ2-1	CASSFYIGSSDEQFF	TGTGCCAGCAGTTTCTATATCGGGAGCAGTGATGAGCAGTTCTTC
-	TRBD2	TRBV2	TRBJ2-3	CASSEALAGGTSTDTQYF	TGTGCCAGCAGTGAGGCACTAGCGGGGGGTACTAGCACAGATACGCAGTATTTT
-	TRBD1	TRBV18	TRBJ2-5	CASSSRQGQETQYF	TGTGCCAGCTCATCGCGACAGGGACAAGAGACCCAGTACTTC
-	-	TRBV2	TRBJ1-2	CASSIGRPYGYTF	TGTGCCAGCAGTATAGGGAGGCCCTATGGCTACACCTTC
-	-	TRBV10-3	TRBJ2-1	CASGTDGLSNEQFF	TGTGCCAGCGGGACGGATGGACTCTCCAATGAGCAGTTCTTC
-	-	TRBV27	TRBJ1-4	CASCIGGAGGEKLFF	TGTGCCAGCTGTATAGGGGGGGCCGGGGGTGAAAAACTGTTTTTT
-	-	TRBV7-2	TRBJ2-3	CASSLAGAGTDTQYF	TGTGCCAGCAGCTTAGCGGGGGCTGGCACAGATACGCAGTATTTT
-	TRBD2	TRBV27	TRBJ2-1	CASSRLTSGFYNEQFF	TGTGCCAGCAGCCGCCTGACTAGCGGTTTCTACAATGAGCAGTTCTTC
-	-	TRBV2	TRBJ2-1	CAINPGAEGGIF	TGTGCCATCAACCCGGGGGCAGAGGGTGGCATCTTC
-	-	TRBV3-1/TRBV3-2	TRBJ2-7	CASSQDLDSPYEQYF	TGTGCCAGCAGCCAAGATTTGGACTCCCCCTACGAGCAGTACTTC
-	TRBD1	TRBV11-2	TRBJ1-5	CASSVIGQGGQPQHF	TGTGCCAGCAGCGTAATTGGACAGGGCGGCCAGCCCCAGCATTTT
-	-	TRBV18	TRBJ2-7	CASSPSSYEQYF	TGTGCCAGCTCACCGAGTTCCTACGAGCAGTACTTC
-	-	TRBV7-2	TRBJ1-5	CASSLAGLQPQHF	TGTGCAAGCAGCCTGGCTGGCTTGCAGCCCCAGCATTTT
-	TRBD1	TRBV3-1/TRBV3-2	TRBJ2-7	CASSQGMSGTGGHEQYF	TGTGCCAGCAGCCAAGGAATGTCCGGGACAGGGGGCCACGAGCAGTACTTC
-	-	TRBV5-4	TRBJ2-5	CASSFKRSQETQYF	TGTGCCAGCAGCTTCAAACGGAGTCAAGAGACCCAGTACTTC
few	-	TRBV7-8	TRBJ1-1	CASSLVPGGNTEAFF	TGTGCCAGCAGCTTAGTACCGGGAGGGAACACTGAAGCTTTCTTT
-	-	TRBV9	TRBJ2-6	CASSNHRVSGANVLTF	TGTGCCAGCAGCAATCACAGGGTCTCTGGGGCCAACGTCCTGACTTTC
-	-	TRBV7-8	TRBJ2-2	CASSFLQGPTGELFF	TGTGCCAGCAGCTTCCTACAGGGTCCCACCGGGGAGCTGTTTTTT
once	-	TRBV19	TRBJ1-4	CASSMLAADPEKLFF	TGTGCCAGTAGTATGTTAGCGGCAGACCCTGAAAAACTGTTTTTT
few	TRBD1	TRBV11-2	TRBJ1-6	CASSRGQVDSPLHF	TGTGCCAGCAGCCGGGGACAGGTAGACTCACCCCTCCACTTT
-	TRBD1	TRBV7-3	TRBJ1-5	CASSPILDRYSNQPQHF	TGTGCCAGCAGCCCGATTCTGGACAGGTATAGCAATCAGCCCCAGCATTTT
-	TRBD1	TRBV30	TRBJ1-5	CAWSWGTGGVQPQHF	TGTGCCTGGAGTTGGGGGACAGGGGGCGTGCAGCCCCAGCATTTT
-	-	TRBV19	TRBJ2-2	CASSIVLYTGELFF	TGTGCCAGTAGTATTGTCCTATACACCGGGGAGCTGTTTTTT
-	TRBD2	TRBV5-6	TRBJ2-7	CASSLKASGSALSYEQYF	TGTGCCAGCAGCTTGAAGGCTAGCGGGAGTGCTCTGTCCTACGAGCAGTACTTC
-	TRBD2	TRBV7-3	TRBJ2-1	CASAPRGGRYNEQFF	TGTGCCAGTGCCCCTCGGGGCGGGAGGTACAATGAGCAGTTCTTC